One sample yielded the 18 T cell receptor delta chains listed below, sequenced in a study of γδ T cells in repeated Plasmodium falciparum infection. TCRdb re-called clones from the multiplex PCR reads using CATT. This sample carries tens of thousands of delta-chain clones, 0.9% to 1% of them seen once, and the ten largest clones take 9.6%. Bulk repertoires came from Vgamma9/Vdelta2+ or Vdelta2-negative gammadelta T cells flow-sorted from PBMC. The specimen was gamma-delta T cells from blood. These receptors came from a pool of human donors (malaria-infected and uninfected, not separated).

On this clone itself: TCRdb records a much larger clone's protein for this DNA, with a difference at residue 11 that likely arises from a read error; the protein given is the translation of the DNA. This rearrangement joins TRDV2 to TRDJ3; weak D call: TRDD3 (5 bases). The length of the CDR3 is 18 residues. Germline V gene sequence: CDR1 GEAIGNYY, CDR2 EKD. DNA of the CDR3: TGTGCCTGTGACACCGAAGGGGACCACTCCTGTGACACCCGACAGATGTTTTTC. This translates into CACDTEGDHSCDTRQMFF.

This clone was detected many times. The protein in TCRdb stems from a much larger clone and differs at residue 5 from this DNA's translation, likely a read error; here the protein is translated from the DNA. The chain employs TRDV1 and TRDJ1; D uncertain. The CDR3 covers 14 residues. The V gene's germline CDR1 is TSWWSYY and CDR2 QGS. V lost 4 bases and J lost 0, with 9 bases in between. The CDR3 sequence: CALGGGVYTDKLIF. The CDR3 bases are TGTGCTCTTGGGGGAGGGGTTTACACCGATAAACTCATCTTT.

Only a few counts were recorded for this clone. The likely explanation is a read error, given a far larger clone one base away. The sample has other DNA sequences that encode this CDR3 too. V gene TRDV1 combines with J gene TRDJ1; TRDD3 matches 10 bases. TCRdb offers no J gene call, so here the DNA was matched to germline to obtain one. CDR1 is TSWWSYY, CDR2 QGS, per germline. The CDR3 totals 21 residues. CDR3 in DNA: TGTGCTCTTGGGGAAATGAACACCGGGGGATACGCAGTAAGGTACACTGATAAACTCATCTTT. It translates to CALGEMNTGGYAVRYTDKLIF.

This clone was found a few times. The protein TCRdb lists belongs to a much larger clone and differs from this DNA's translation at residue 5, which points to a read error; the protein shown is made from the DNA. This chain connects TRDV2 to TRDJ1; 8 bases fit TRDD3. Matching the DNA to germline supplied the J gene, which TCRdb does not give. Trimming cost V 4 bases and J 8 bases; bases outside gene matches: 8. The CDR3 runs to 13 residues. CDR1 GEAIGNYY and CDR2 EKD come from the germline V gene. The CDR3 DNA sequence: TGTGCCTGTGATCGCGGGATACGTGACAAACTCATCTTT. Its protein product is CACDRGIRDKLIF.

By its share, this clone is medium-sized. The same CDR3 also results from other DNA sequences found in this sample. The chain is built from TRDV2 and TRDJ3, with TRDD3 matching over 12 bases. The CDR3 has 20 amino acids. J lost 10 bases, V lost 3 bases, and 18 bases had no gene match. Germline-derived CDR1 and CDR2 are GEAIGNYY and EKD. Here the CDR3 reads CACDRVILGDTLRATRQMFF. CDR3 bases: TGTGCCTGTGACCGGGTCATACTGGGGGATACTTTAAGGGCGACCCGACAGATGTTTTTC.

This clone was observed a few times. TCRdb's protein, taken from a much larger clone, differs from this DNA's translation at residue 14, likely owing to a read error; the protein displayed comes from the DNA. V gene TRDV2 combines with J gene TRDJ1; 12 bases map to TRDD3. The CDR3 runs 18 residues. Germline lookup yields CDR1 GEAIGNYY and CDR2 EKD. The CDR3 spells CACDTGSWGIRETGKLIF. CDR3 DNA sequence: TGTGCCTGTGACACCGGGAGCTGGGGGATACGCGAGACCGGTAAACTCATCTTT.

This clone was observed a handful of times. Given a far larger clone just one base away, this is likely a sequencing read error. Other DNA variants within this sample encode the same CDR3. V usage is TRDV2 and J usage is TRDJ1; 13 positions agree with TRDD3. Looked up from germline, CDR1 is GEAIGNYY and CDR2 is EKD. Trimming removed 4 bases from V and 4 bases from J; junction bases left unmatched: 17. The CDR3 is 19 amino acids. The CDR3 protein is CACDRGRTGGYDANDKLIF. CDR3 in DNA: TGTGCCTGTGATAGAGGGCGTACTGGGGGATACGATGCGAACGATAAACTCATCTTT.

Worth noting for this clone: TCRdb records a much larger clone's protein for this DNA, with a difference at residue 13 that likely arises from a read error; the protein given is the translation of the DNA. CDR3 region: CALGSPTPGGDYRYTDKLIF. CDR3 sequence (DNA): TGTGCTCTTGGGTCTCCTACGCCCGGGGGGGATTATAGGTACACCGATAAACTCATCTTT. The chain couples TRDV1 to TRDJ1, with a possible D match to TRDD3 (7 bases). No J gene was available from TCRdb, and it was assigned here by a germline match of the DNA. The V gene lost 5 bases and the J gene lost 0 bases, with 28 bases spanning the gap. The CDR3 sequence is 20 residues long. The germline V gene has CDR1 TSWWSYY and CDR2 QGS.

The table lists this clone with a few counts. This probably arose from a read error, given a far larger clone one base away. The same CDR3 is also encoded by other DNA sequences in this sample. The V gene corresponds to TRDV2; no J gene was called; no DNA check was done on the table's D call, TRDD3. The CDR3 has 21 residues. Germline lookup yields CDR1 GEAIGNYY and CDR2 EKD. The CDR3 loop reads CACDILTANLLGDRLPDKLIF. In DNA, the CDR3 is TGTGCCTGTGACATTCTAACTGCCAACCTACTGGGGGATAGACTACCCGATAAACTCATCTTC.

Remarks on this clone: TCRdb lists the protein of a much larger clone for this DNA, which differs at residue 7, so this is likely a read error; the protein given here is translated from the DNA itself. This sequence joins TRDV2 and TRDJ1; no reliable D call. TCRdb is silent on the J gene; assignment here came from matching the DNA to germline. Germline CDR1 GEAIGNYY, CDR2 EKD. Trimming took 0 bases from V and 0 from J, leaving 10 bases between them. This CDR3 comprises 15 residues. CDR3 in amino acids: CACDTVIPDTDKLIF. The CDR3 DNA reads TGTGCCTGTGACACCGTAATACCAGACACCGATAAACTCATCTTT.

This clone showed up just a few times. A read error is the likely source, as a far larger clone sits one nucleotide away. Other DNA sequences from this sample encode an identical CDR3 as well. V and J are TRDV2 and TRDJ2; 7 bases agree with TRDD3. The J gene was not available in TCRdb and was assigned here by matching the DNA to germline segments. With V trimmed by 0 bases and J by 0 bases, 12 bases remained unmatched. Germline V gene lookup returns CDR1 GEAIGNYY and CDR2 EKD. CDR3 length: 19 residues. The CDR3 DNA is TGTGCCTGTGACACCCTGGGGGGGGACCCACCTGCTTTGACAGCACAACTCTTCTTT. Translating it yields CACDTLGGDPPALTAQLFF.

This clone was picked up a small number of times. A far larger clone is a single base away, which makes a read error likely. At the DNA level, this CDR3 is encoded by other sequences in the same sample as well. In DNA form, the CDR3 reads TGTGCCTGTGACACGGTAGGAGGTGTGCAAGGATACCCGGATAAACTCATCTTT. This gives the protein CACDTVGGVQGYPDKLIF. The J gene is TRDJ1, the V gene TRDV2, with TRDD3 as a possible D gene (6 bases). The J gene was not available in TCRdb and was assigned here by matching the DNA to germline segments. Trimming stripped 1 base from V and 5 bases from J, with 25 bases between. This CDR3 contains 18 residues. CDR1 and CDR2 (germline): GEAIGNYY, EKD.

This clone was seen only a few times. TCRdb records a much larger clone's protein for this DNA, with a difference at residue 10 that likely arises from a read error; the protein given is the translation of the DNA. The chain recombines TRDV1 with TRDJ1, with TRDD3 identical over 8 bases. The J gene is absent in TCRdb and was assigned here via DNA matching to germline. The ends lost 3 bases at V and 7 bases at J; junction bases unmatched: 19. This CDR3 is 18 amino acids long. CDR1 is TSWWSYY, CDR2 QGS, per germline. CDR3 residues: CALGDPLGSILGAFKLIF. For the CDR3, the DNA is TGTGCTCTTGGGGACCCCCTCGGTTCTATACTGGGGGCCTTTAAACTCATCTTT.

This clone occurred a few times. Only one base separates this from a far larger clonotype, so it likely reflects a read error. The sample carries other DNA sequences with the same CDR3. The chain recombines TRDV1 with TRDJ4; 7 bases agree with TRDD3. This CDR3 contains 16 residues. The V gene's germline CDR1 is TSWWSYY and CDR2 QGS. The CDR3 reads CALGLWGTRRPRPLIF. The CDR3 DNA follows: TGTGCTCTTGGGTTATGGGGGACTCGACGCCCCAGACCCCTGATCTTC.

In its sample, this clone was seen once. This chain joins TRDV2 and TRDJ1, with TRDD3 matching over 12 bases. No J segment appears in TCRdb, so it was assigned here by matching the sequence to germline. The CDR3 is 20 residues long. Germline V gives CDR1 GEAIGNYY, CDR2 EKD. V was clipped by 0 bases and J by 2 bases; unmatched bases: 15. The CDR3 DNA reads as TGTGCCTGTGACACCGTTGGGGCGTTTACTGGGGGATACCCTACCGATAAACTCATCTTT. It codes for CACDTVGAFTGGYPTDKLIF.

A word on this clone: This probably arose from a read error, given a far larger clone one base away. This same CDR3 is encoded by further DNA sequences in the sample. The chain employs TRDV1 and TRDJ1; 8 nucleotides align to TRDD3. The J gene, left out of TCRdb, was set here by checking the DNA against germline. Germline V CDR1 and CDR2: TSWWSYY, QGS. V was pared by 3 bases and J by 3 bases, with 15 bases of the junction left unmatched. This CDR3 is built from 18 residues. This CDR3 reads CALGDAFLSRDTADKLIF. The DNA of the CDR3 is TGTGCTCTTGGGGACGCTTTCCTATCGAGGGATACGGCCGATAAACTCATCTTT.

Comment on this clone: The protein recorded in TCRdb matches a much larger clone and deviates from this DNA's translation at residue 7, suggesting a read error; the protein here is obtained by translating the DNA. This chain uses TRDV1 with TRDJ1; the match to TRDD3 covers 9 bases. Trimming removed 5 bases from V and 0 bases from J; junction bases left unmatched: 16. Germline CDR1 reads TSWWSYY; CDR2 reads QGS. The CDR3 totals 19 residues. CDR3 bases: TGTGCTCTTGGGACTACCGAGCGGGGATACGCCAATCACACCGATAAACTCATCTTT. Translated: CALGTTERGYANHTDKLIF.

For this clone: The protein TCRdb gives is from a much larger clone and does not agree with this DNA's translation at residue 8, likely a read error; the protein shown here comes from the DNA. The J gene is TRDJ1, the V gene TRDV2; 7 nucleotides line up with TRDD3. Because TCRdb records no J gene, it was assigned here through a match of the DNA to germline. CDR1 and CDR2 from the germline V gene are GEAIGNYY and EKD. Trimming took 4 bases from V and 3 from J; bases not matched to a gene: 7. The CDR3 runs to 14 residues. CDR3 sequence: CACEGLGLSDKLIF. The CDR3 DNA reads as TGTGCCTGTGAAGGACTGGGGTTGTCCGATAAACTCATCTTT.